The source of this T cell receptor (beta chain) is a study of blood T cell repertoires in COVID-19. About the study: Acute and convalescent COVID-19 specimens originated in the United States, Italy and Spain. PBMCs, B-cell-depleted T cells, or T cells were the source of the cDNA or gDNA that made up the material.

How the authors handled the data: Reference gene primer amplification gave nucleated cell count estimates. Generated by immunoSEQ multiplex PCR, the TCRdb table keeps only in-frame clones and is missing some. That table is the source of V, J and clone size, and D and trimming were worked out from the DNA. The sample yields approximately 240,000 clones, around 84% seen once. Trimming left V 5 bases short and J 4 bases short, with 11 bases between. Germline V lookup: CDR1 SGHAT, CDR2 FQNNGV. The CDR3 contains 13 residues. The TCR comes from a woman of 80 years or more with active or convalescent COVID-19. The sequencing input was peripheral blood. This chain connects TRBV11-2 to TRBJ1-2; tentative D call: TRBD1 (6 bases). The CDR3 nucleotides are TGTGCCAGCAGCCGTGGACAGTTCTATGGCTACACCTTC. Its protein product is CASSRGQFYGYTF. Full variable domain (remainder filled in from reference TRBV11-2 and TRBJ1-2): EAGVAQSPRYKIIEKRQSVAFWCNPISGHATLYWYQQILGQGPKLLIQFQNNGVVDDSQLPKDRFSAERLKGVDSTLKIQPAKLEDSAVYLCASSRGQFYGYTFGSGTRLTVV.